This T cell receptor beta chain is from a study of T cell responses to AZD1222 COVID-19 vaccine. Points from the study as a whole: Across spike, vaccine-associated CD4 TCRs were found, dominant at 160-218 and 743-854. Repertoires were obtained only post-peak T cell response.

On this clone itself: Its antigen is currently unknown.

The CDR3 totals 15 residues. The germline gives CDR1 KGHDR, CDR2 SFDVKD. V dropped 5 bases and J dropped 1 base, with 11 bases sitting between them. Assay: immunoSEQ multiplex PCR; the TCRdb copy retains only in-frame clones and omits some. The sample yields around 110,000 clones, about 90% seen once. This specimen consisted of peripheral blood, obtained on day 0 of AZD1222 vaccination. V gene TRBV24-1 combines with J gene TRBJ1-3; unclear D gene. The clonotype comes from an adult in good health. CDR3 amino acids: CATSGGSGSGNTIYF. The CDR3 DNA is TGTGCCACCAGTGGTGGGTCGGGGTCTGGAAACACCATATATTTT.